This TCR beta chain was sequenced in a study of blood T cell repertoires in COVID-19. Whole-study context: The United States, Italy and Spain were the sources of the acute and convalescent COVID-19 samples. Sources were T cells, B-cell-depleted T cells, or PBMCs; the material itself was cDNA or gDNA.

Original handling: Estimation of nucleated cell counts was performed using reference gene primer amplification. Assay used: immunoSEQ multiplex PCR; TCRdb lists only in-frame clones, some missing. V, J and clone size derive from that table, while D and trimming were established from the DNA sequence. The table records some 130,000 clones, less than 90% of them present only once. Germline lookup yields CDR1 MNHNY and CDR2 SVGAGI (reference sequence). Trimming pared 5 bases from V and 5 bases from J, leaving 22 bases between. The CDR3 covers 16 residues. This chain joins TRBV6-6 and TRBJ2-7, with D perhaps matching TRBD1 (9 bases). The TCR sequence derives from a man in his 70s with acute or convalescent COVID-19. Input material: peripheral blood. This CDR3 reads CASSRLGTGREDEQYF. CDR3 in DNA: TGTGCCAGCAGTCGACTCGGGACAGGGCGGGAGGACGAGCAGTACTTC.